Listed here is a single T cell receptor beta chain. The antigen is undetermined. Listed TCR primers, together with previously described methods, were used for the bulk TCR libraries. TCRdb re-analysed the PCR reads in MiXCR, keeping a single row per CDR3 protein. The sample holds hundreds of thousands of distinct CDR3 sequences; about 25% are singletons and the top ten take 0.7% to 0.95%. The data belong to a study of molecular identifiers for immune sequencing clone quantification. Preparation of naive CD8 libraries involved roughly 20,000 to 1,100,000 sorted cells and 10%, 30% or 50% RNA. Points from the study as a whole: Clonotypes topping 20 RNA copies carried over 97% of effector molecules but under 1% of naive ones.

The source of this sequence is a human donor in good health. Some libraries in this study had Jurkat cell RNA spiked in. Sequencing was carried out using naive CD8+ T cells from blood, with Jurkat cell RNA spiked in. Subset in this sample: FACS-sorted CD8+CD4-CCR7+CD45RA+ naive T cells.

The CDR3: CSAGVLYEETQYF. CDR3 DNA sequence: TGCAGTGCTGGAGTCCTCTACGAAGAGACCCAGTACTTC. The chain is built from TRBV20-1 and TRBJ2-5, with unresolved D. Trimming stripped 5 bases from V and 3 bases from J, with 13 bases between. The germline V gene encodes CDR1 DFQATT and CDR2 SNEGSKA (reference sequence). The CDR3 is made up of 13 amino acids.